This TCR beta chain was identified during a study of blood T cells in healthy people across ages. Sample donors were healthy Caucasian individuals that came from Russia, aged roughly 6 to 100. Together with a sample-barcoded 5' primer, a J-beta primer mix was included in a second PCR lasting about 7 to 11 cycles. Template switching added a 12-random-nucleotide identifier to every cDNA molecule. In TCRdb, the 5' RACE reads were re-called with MiXCR into one record per CDR3 protein. The sample lists about 680,000 distinct CDR3 sequences, over 45% seen once, with under 35% in the top ten. In germline, CDR1 is SNHLY, CDR2 FYNNEI. The length of the CDR3 is 13 residues. Trimming removed 1 base from V and 7 bases from J, with 7 bases in between.

This sequence joins TRBV2 and TRBJ2-2; possibly TRBD2 for D (5 bases). The clonotype comes from a woman between 55 and 75 years old in good health. What was sequenced was blood. The CDR3 DNA follows: TGTGCCAGCAGTGAAGAGAGGGTCGGGGAGCTGTTTTTT. Amino acids: CASSEERVGELFF.